Shown below are 5 T cell receptor beta chains from a single sample sequenced in a study of T cells in women clearing cervical HPV infection. Sequencing was performed with immunoSEQ multiplex PCR; in TCRdb, only in-frame clones are kept and a portion is missing. The sample holds about 31,000 clones. Material for sequencing was blood buffy coat. The receptors originated from a woman between 18 and 70 years old with a cervical HPV16 infection that either progressed to CIN3+ or cleared (not recorded which).

Remarks on this clone: The CDR3 extends 3 residues past the end of the read, so its final part is completed from the germline J gene. This rearrangement joins TRBV19 to TRBJ1-5, with D possibly TRBD1 on 5 matching bases. V lost 4 bases and J 1 base, leaving 11 bases between the germline ends. This CDR3 has 15 residues. The germline CDR1 and CDR2 sequences are LNHDA and SQIVND (reference sequence). The CDR3 DNA, read in part, is TGTGCCAGTAGTAGAGGGCAGGGAAGCAATCAGCCC. Encoded protein: CASSRGQGSNQP. The CDR3, in full, reads CASSRGQGSNQPQHF. The whole variable domain, filled in from reference TRBV19 and TRBJ1-5, reads DGGITQSPKYLFRKEGQNVTLSCEQNLNHDAMYWYRQDPGQGLRLIYYSQIVNDFQKGDIAEGYSVSREKKESFPLTVTSAQKNPTAFYLCASSRGQGSNQPQHFGDGTRLSIL.

As for this clone: The read comes to an end 3 residues before the CDR3 does, leaving the germline J gene to fill in the end. The chain is built from TRBV7-6 and TRBJ1-2; D gene ambiguous. This CDR3 has 15 residues. The germline CDR1 and CDR2 sequences are SGHVS and FNYEAQ. The chain's CDR3 is CASSLVAGSTDTYTF. CDR3 DNA, as far as it was read: TGTGCCAGCAGCTTAGTGGCGGGGAGCACAGATACC.

Comment on this clone: The sequence runs out 3 residues before the end of the CDR3; the remainder is reconstructed from the germline J gene. J is TRBJ1-2 and V is TRBV18; D not resolved. Germline assignment: CDR1 KGHSH and CDR2 LQKENI. The CDR3 is made up of 17 amino acids. The sequenced CDR3 bases are TGTGCCAGCGCCCGACCTGGGAGGGTAGCGAGCTTAGGTGAA. It codes for CASARPGRVASLGE. The whole CDR3 protein reads CASARPGRVASLGEYTF. The full variable domain, completed using reference TRBV18 and TRBJ1-2, is NAGVMQNPRHLVRRRGQEARLRCSPMKGHSHVYWYRQLPEEGLKFMVYLQKENIIDESGMPKERFSAEFPKEGPSILRIQQVVRGDSAAYFCASARPGRVASLGEYTFGSGTRLTVV.

Regarding this clone: The observed sequence ends 3 residues before the CDR3 terminus, with the missing tail filled in from the germline J gene. The V and J genes are TRBV30 and TRBJ2-3, with no clear D. The V gene's germline CDR1 is GTSNPN and CDR2 SVGIG (reference sequence). The CDR3 extends over 11 amino acids. V was clipped by 3 bases and J by 2 bases, with 3 bases between them. Here the CDR3 reads CAWSHTDTQYF. The CDR3 bases that were read are TGTGCCTGGAGCCACACAGATACG. Based on the CDR3 plus reference TRBV30 and TRBJ2-3, the full variable domain is SQTIHQWPATLVQPVGSPLSLECTVEGTSNPNLYWYRQAAGRGLQLLFYSVGIGQISSEVPQNLSASRPQDRQFILSSKKLLLSDSGFYLCAWSHTDTQYFGPGTRLTVL.

A remark on this clone: The DNA ends 3 residues before the CDR3 does, and the rest of the CDR3 is filled in from the germline J gene. The V gene is TRBV19, the J gene TRBJ2-2, with D perhaps TRBD1 (5 bases). In germline, CDR1 is LNHDA, CDR2 SQIVND (reference sequence). The CDR3 consists of 14 residues. The CDR3 region is CASSIKGRGEKLFF. The DNA read from the CDR3 is TGTGCCAGTAGTATCAAGGGGCGCGGTGAAAAG.